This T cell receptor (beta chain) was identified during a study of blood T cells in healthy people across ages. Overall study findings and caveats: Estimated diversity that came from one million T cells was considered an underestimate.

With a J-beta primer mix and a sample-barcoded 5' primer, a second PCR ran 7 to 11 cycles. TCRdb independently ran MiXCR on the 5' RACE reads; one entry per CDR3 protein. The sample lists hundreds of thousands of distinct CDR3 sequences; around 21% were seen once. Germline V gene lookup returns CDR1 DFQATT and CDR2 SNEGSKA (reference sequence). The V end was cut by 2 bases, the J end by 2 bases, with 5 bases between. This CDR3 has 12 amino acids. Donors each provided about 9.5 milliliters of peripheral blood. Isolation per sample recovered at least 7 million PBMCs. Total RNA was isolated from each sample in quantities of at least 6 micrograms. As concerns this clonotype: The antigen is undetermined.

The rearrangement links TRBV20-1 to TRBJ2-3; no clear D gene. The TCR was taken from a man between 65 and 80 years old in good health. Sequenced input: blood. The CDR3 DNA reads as TGCAGTGCTAGACAGTCCACAGATACGCAGTATTTT. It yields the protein CSARQSTDTQYF.